The TCR beta chain described here comes from a study of blood T cell repertoires in COVID-19. The method was immunoSEQ multiplex PCR; TCRdb's version includes in-frame clones alone and lacks a portion of them. The data contain some 200,000 clones, about 91% of them seen just once; the ten biggest clones take up 10%. This clone was seen more than once but under ten times. Study members were between roughly 18 and 89 years old and lived in some 26 US regions. In assigning cohorts, the study relied on participant-reported clinical history. This CDR3 comprises 15 residues. The J segment lost 2 bases and the V segment lost 7 bases, leaving 10 bases of the junction unmatched. Germline V CDR1 and CDR2: SGHRS, YFSETQ.

The rearrangement uses TRBV5-1 and TRBJ2-5; 8 nucleotides line up with TRBD1. The origin of this receptor is a man younger than 35 with acute COVID-19. The sequencing sample was made of PBMCs or T cells enriched from blood (not recorded which). The CDR3 is CASQGTGGRQETQYF. Written as DNA, the CDR3 is TGCGCCAGCCAAGGAACAGGGGGGAGGCAAGAGACCCAGTACTTC.